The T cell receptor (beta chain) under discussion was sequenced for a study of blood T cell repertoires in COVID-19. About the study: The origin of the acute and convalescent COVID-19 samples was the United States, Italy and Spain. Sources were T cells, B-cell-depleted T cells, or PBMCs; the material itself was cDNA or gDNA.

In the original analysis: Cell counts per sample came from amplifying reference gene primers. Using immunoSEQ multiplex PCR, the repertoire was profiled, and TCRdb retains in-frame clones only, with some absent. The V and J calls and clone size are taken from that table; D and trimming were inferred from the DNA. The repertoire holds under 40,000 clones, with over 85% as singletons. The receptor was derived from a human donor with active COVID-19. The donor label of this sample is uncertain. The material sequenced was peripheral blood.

Here the CDR3 DNA reads TGTGCCAGCGGGGGACTAGTTGGAGAGACCCAGTACTTC. Its translation: CASGGLVGETQYF. The V call is TRBV7-8, the J call TRBJ2-5; 8 positions match TRBD2. Germline V gene sequence: CDR1 SGHVS, CDR2 FQNEAQ. Trimming took 8 bases from V and 4 from J; bases not matched to a gene: 6. This CDR3 has 13 residues.